The entry that follows covers one T cell receptor beta chain sequence. What it binds is not known. Primers used in a second PCR of about 7 to 11 cycles were a sample-barcoded 5' primer and a J-beta primer mix. Using its own MiXCR run on the 5' RACE reads, TCRdb lists one record per CDR3 protein. In the table there are around 1,000,000 distinct CDR3 sequences, 20% to 25% of which are singletons. Donors ranged from roughly 6 to 95 years old and were healthy Caucasians in Russia. These data come from a study of blood T cells in healthy people across ages. Study findings and constraints: The authors considered diversity estimates from one million T cells to be underestimates.

The CDR3 is made up of 14 amino acids. Germline CDR1 and CDR2: MDHEN and SYDVKM. The same data also went into a second study, on T cells of mothers and their children. That work adds: A few healthy Caucasian mothers gave samples, and so did their six children. Maternal samples each gave over 9.5 million TCR beta CDR3 reads, and child samples around 3.2 million each.

The J gene is TRBJ2-1, the V gene TRBV28, with D maybe TRBD1 (6 bases). The J call could be wrong; TRBJ2-7 is a better fit for the DNA end. Sequencing used blood. The TCR was taken from a girl aged 2 to 9 in good health. The CDR3 coding sequence is TGTGCCAGCAAAGGGGGAGACAGAACCTACGAGCAGTACTTC. Protein sequence: CASKGGDRTYEQYF.